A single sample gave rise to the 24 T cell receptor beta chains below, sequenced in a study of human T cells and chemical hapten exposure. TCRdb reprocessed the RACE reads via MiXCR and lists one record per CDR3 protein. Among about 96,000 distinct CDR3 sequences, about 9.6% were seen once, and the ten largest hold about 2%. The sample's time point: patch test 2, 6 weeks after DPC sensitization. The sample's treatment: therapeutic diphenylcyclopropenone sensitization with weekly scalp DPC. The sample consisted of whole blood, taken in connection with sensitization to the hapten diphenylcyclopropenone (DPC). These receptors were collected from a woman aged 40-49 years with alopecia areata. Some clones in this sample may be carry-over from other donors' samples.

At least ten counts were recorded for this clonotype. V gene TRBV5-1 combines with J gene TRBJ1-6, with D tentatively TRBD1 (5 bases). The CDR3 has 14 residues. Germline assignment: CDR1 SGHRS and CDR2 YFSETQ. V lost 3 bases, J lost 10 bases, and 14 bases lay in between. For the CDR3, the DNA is TGCGCCAGCAGCTCCCGCAGGGATGGATCACCCCTCCACTTT. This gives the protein CASSSRRDGSPLHF.

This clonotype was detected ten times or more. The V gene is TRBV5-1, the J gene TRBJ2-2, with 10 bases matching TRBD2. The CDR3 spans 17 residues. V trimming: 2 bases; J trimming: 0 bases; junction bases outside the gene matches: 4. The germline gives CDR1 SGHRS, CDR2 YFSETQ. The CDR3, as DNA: TGCGCCAGCAGCTTCCCAGCGGGAGGGCCGAACACCGGGGAGCTGTTTTTT. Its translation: CASSFPAGGPNTGELFF.

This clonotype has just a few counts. The CDR3 loop is CASSQRGTSGYNEQFF. The DNA for the CDR3 is TGTGCCAGCAGCCAACGAGGGACTAGCGGCTACAATGAGCAGTTCTTC. The gene calls are TRBV12-3 or TRBV12-4 and TRBJ2-1; 11 positions match TRBD2. Trimming took 6 bases from V and 3 from J; bases not matched to a gene: 7. The length of the CDR3 is 16 residues.

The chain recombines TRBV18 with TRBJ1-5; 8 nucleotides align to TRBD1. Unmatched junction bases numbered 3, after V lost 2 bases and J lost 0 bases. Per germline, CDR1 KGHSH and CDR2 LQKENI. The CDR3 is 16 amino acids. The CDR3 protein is CASSPGQGPSNQPQHF. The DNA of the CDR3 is TGTGCCAGCTCACCAGGACAGGGTCCTAGCAATCAGCCCCAGCATTTT.

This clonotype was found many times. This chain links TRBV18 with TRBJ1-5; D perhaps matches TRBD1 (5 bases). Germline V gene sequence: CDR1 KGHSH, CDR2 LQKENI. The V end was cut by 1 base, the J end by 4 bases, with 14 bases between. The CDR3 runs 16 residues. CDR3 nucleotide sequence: TGTGCCAGCTCACCACGAGAGGCAGGGCTGAATCAGCCCCAGCATTTT. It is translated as CASSPREAGLNQPQHF.

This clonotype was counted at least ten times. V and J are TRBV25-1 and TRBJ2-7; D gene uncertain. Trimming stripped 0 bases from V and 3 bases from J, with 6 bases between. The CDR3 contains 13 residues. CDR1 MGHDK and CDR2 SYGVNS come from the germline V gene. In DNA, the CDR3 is TGTGCCAGCAGTGAATATGCCCACTACGAGCAGTACTTC. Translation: CASSEYAHYEQYF.

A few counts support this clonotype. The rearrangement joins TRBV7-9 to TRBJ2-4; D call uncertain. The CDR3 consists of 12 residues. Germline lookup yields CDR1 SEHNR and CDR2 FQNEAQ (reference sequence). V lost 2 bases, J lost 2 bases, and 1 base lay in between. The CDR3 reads CASSLTKNIQYF. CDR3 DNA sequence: TGTGCCAGCAGCTTAACCAAAAACATTCAGTACTTC.

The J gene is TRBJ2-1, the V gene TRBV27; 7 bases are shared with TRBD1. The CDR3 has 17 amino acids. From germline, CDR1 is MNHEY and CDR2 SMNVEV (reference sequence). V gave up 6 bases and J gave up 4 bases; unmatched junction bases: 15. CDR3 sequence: CASSPWGLADRYNEQFF. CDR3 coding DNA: TGTGCCAGCAGCCCGTGGGGCCTCGCGGACAGGTACAATGAGCAGTTCTTC.

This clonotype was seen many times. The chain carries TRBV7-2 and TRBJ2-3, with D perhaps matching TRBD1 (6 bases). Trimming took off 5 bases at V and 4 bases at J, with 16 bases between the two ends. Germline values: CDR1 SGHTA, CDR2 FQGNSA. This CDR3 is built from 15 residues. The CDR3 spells CASSRNRALADTQYF. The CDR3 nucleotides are TGTGCCAGCAGCAGAAACAGGGCTTTGGCAGATACGCAGTATTTT.

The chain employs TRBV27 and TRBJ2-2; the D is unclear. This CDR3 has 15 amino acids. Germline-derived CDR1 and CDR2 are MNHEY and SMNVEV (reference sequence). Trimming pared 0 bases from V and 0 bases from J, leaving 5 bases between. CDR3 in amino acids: CASSLSVANTGELFF. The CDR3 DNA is TGTGCCAGCAGTTTATCAGTCGCGAACACCGGGGAGCTGTTTTTT.

In DNA form, the CDR3 reads TGTGCCAGCGGCAGGGGGAATCAGCCCCAGCATTTT. This translates into CASGRGNQPQHF. The V and J genes are TRBV6-6 and TRBJ1-5, with 7 positions matching TRBD1. The CDR3 has 12 amino acids. The V and J ends lost 8 bases and 4 bases, in that order; junction bases with no gene match: 2. Germline CDR1 and CDR2: MNHNY and SVGAGI (reference sequence).

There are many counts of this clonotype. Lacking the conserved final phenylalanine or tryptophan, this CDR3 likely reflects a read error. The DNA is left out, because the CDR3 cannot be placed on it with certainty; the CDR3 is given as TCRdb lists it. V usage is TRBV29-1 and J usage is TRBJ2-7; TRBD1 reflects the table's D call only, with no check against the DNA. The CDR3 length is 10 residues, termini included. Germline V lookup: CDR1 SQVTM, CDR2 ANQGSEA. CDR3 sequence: CSVELTGPLI.

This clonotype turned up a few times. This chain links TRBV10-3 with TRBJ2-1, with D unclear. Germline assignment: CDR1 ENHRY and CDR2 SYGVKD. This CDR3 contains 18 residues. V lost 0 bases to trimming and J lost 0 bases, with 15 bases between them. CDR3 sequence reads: CAISESNLEVSSYNEQFF. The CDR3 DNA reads TGTGCCATCAGTGAGTCAAACCTCGAGGTGAGCTCCTACAATGAGCAGTTCTTC.

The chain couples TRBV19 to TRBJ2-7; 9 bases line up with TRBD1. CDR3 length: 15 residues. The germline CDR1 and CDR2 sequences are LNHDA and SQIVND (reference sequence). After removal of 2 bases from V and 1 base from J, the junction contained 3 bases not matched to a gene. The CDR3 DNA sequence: TGTGCCAGTAGTATATCGGGACAGGGTTCCTACGAGCAGTACTTC. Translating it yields CASSISGQGSYEQYF.

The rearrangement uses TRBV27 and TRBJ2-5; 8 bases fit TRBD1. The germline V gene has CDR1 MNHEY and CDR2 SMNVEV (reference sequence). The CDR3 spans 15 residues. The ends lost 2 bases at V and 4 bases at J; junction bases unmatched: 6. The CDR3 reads CASSLDPGGRETQYF. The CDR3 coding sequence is TGTGCCAGCAGTTTAGACCCAGGGGGCCGAGAGACCCAGTACTTC.

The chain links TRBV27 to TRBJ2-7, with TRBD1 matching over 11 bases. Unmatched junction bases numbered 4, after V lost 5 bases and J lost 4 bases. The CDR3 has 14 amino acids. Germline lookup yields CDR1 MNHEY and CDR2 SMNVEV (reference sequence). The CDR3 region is CASSRDRGKYEQYF. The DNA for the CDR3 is TGTGCCAGCAGTCGGGACAGGGGGAAGTACGAGCAGTACTTC.

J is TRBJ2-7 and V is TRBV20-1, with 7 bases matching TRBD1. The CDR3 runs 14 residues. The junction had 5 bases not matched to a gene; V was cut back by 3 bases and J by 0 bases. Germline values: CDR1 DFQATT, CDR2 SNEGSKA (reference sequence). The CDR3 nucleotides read TGCAGTGCTAGGACGACAGGGTCCTCCTACGAGCAGTACTTC. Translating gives CSARTTGSSYEQYF.

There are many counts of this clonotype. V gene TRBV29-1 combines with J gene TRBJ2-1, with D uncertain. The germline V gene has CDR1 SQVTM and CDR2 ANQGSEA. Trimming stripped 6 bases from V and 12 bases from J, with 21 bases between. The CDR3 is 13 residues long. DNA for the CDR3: TGCAGCGTGGATGGGTTTTTGGGGTCTAGGCAGTTCTTC. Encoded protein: CSVDGFLGSRQFF.

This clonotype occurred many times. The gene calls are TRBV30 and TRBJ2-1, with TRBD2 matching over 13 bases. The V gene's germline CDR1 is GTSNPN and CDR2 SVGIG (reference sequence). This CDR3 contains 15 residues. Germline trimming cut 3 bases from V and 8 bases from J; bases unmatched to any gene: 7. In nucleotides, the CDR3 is TGTGCCTGGAGCAAAACCGGACTAGCGGGAGATGAGCAGTTCTTC. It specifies CAWSKTGLAGDEQFF.

The CDR3 reads CASSWDRGGYTF. CDR3 nucleotide sequence: TGTGCCAGCAGCTGGGACAGAGGGGGCTACACCTTC. The chain recombines TRBV5-6 with TRBJ1-2, with TRBD1 matching 7 bases. The CDR3 has 12 amino acids. CDR1 SGHDT and CDR2 YYEEEE come from the germline V gene. V dropped 3 bases and J dropped 8; count of bases not matched to a gene: 4.

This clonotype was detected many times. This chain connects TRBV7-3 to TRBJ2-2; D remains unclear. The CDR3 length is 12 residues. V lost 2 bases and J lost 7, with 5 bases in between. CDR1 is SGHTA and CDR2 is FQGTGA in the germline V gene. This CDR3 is CASSLDDGELFF. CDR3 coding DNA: TGTGCCAGCAGCTTAGACGACGGGGAGCTGTTTTTT.

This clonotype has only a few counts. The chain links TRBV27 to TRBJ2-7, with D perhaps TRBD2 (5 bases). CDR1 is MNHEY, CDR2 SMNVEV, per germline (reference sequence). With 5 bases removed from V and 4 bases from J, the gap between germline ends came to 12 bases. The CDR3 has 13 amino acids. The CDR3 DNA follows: TGTGCCAGCAGTCAGCGGACCGGGTACGAGCAGTACTTC. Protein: CASSQRTGYEQYF.

As DNA, the CDR3 is TGTGCCACCAGTGATTCGGAGGGAACAGGGCCCCAGCATTTT. The encoded protein is CATSDSEGTGPQHF. This chain joins TRBV24-1 and TRBJ1-5, with a weak D call TRBD1 (5 bases). The CDR3 consists of 14 residues. Between the trimmed V and J ends, which lost 2 bases and 9 bases, there was a span of 13 bases. Germline V gives CDR1 KGHDR, CDR2 SFDVKD.

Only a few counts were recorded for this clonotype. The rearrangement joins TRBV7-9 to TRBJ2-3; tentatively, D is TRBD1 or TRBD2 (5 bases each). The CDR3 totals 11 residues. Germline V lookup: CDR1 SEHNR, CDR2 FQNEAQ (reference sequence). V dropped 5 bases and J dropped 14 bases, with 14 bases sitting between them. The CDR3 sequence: CASSLFWGLYF. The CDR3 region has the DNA TGTGCCAGCAGCCTCTTCTGGGGGTTGTATTTT. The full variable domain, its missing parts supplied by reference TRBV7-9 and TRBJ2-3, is DTGVSQNPRHKITKRGQNVTFRCDPISEHNRLYWYRQTLGQGPEFLTYFQNEAQLEKSRLLSDRFSAERPKGSFSTLEIQRTEQGDSAMYLCASSLFWGLYFGPGTRLTVL.